One T cell receptor (beta chain) is described in this entry. Per the germline V gene, CDR1 is SGHTA and CDR2 is FQGNSA. This CDR3 has 18 amino acids. The V segment lost 5 bases and the J segment 5 bases; nucleotides outside the gene matches: 13. This specimen comes from a study of blood T cell repertoires in COVID-19. Clones were sequenced by immunoSEQ multiplex PCR, and TCRdb holds only the in-frame ones, with some missing. The sample records about 49,000 clones, roughly 90% being singletons. The rearrangement uses TRBV7-2 and TRBJ1-4; 11 bases match TRBD1. The specimen sequenced was peripheral blood. This TCR was recovered from a man at least 80 years old with acute or convalescent COVID-19. The CDR3 DNA follows: TGTGCCAGCAGCCCCAGGACAGGGGGCTATTCACGGAATGAAAAACTGTTTTTT. This translates into CASSPRTGGYSRNEKLFF. Filled out from reference TRBV7-2 and TRBJ1-4, the complete variable domain reads GAGVSQSPSNKVTEKGKDVELRCDPISGHTALYWYRQSLGQGLEFLIYFQGNSAPDKSGLPSDRFSAERTGGSVSTLTIQRTQQEDSAVYLCASSPRTGGYSRNEKLFFGSGTQLSVL.